This TCR beta chain is drawn from a study of blood T cell repertoires in COVID-19. On the study more broadly: T cells, B-cell-depleted T cells, or PBMCs supplied cDNA or gDNA.

Trimming left V 3 bases short and J 2 bases short, with 8 bases between. The CDR3 length is 12 residues. Germline V gives CDR1 DFQATT, CDR2 SNEGSKA (reference sequence). Authors' analysis steps: Reference gene primer amplification in the assay estimated nucleated cell counts. Method: immunoSEQ multiplex PCR; TCRdb's copy keeps in-frame clones and lacks some. V and J calls and clone size come straight from that table; D and trimming were deduced from the DNA. The table lists roughly 140,000 clones, approximately 80% of them singletons. The V gene is TRBV20-1, the J gene TRBJ2-7, with D uncertain. The sample taken for sequencing was peripheral blood. This clonotype was sampled from a man between 60 and 75 years old with active or convalescent COVID-19. CDR3 sequence (DNA): TGCAGTGCTAGTGCAGGTCCCTACGAGCAGTACTTC. This translates into CSASAGPYEQYF.